Below, 7 T cell receptor beta chains from the same sample are listed, as sequenced in a study of PD-1 blockade in classical Hodgkin lymphoma. Time point denoted: cycle 4 day 1 (C4D1), after more than five weeks of nivolumab. Every patient experienced relapse after autologous stem cell transplantation, and brentuximab vedotin exposure varied. The protocol was immunoSEQ multiplex PCR, while the TCRdb copy is restricted to in-frame clones and leaves out a portion. The sample lists roughly 86,000 clones; over 80% were seen once. This sample comprised peripheral blood mononuclear cells (PBMCs), obtained before the fourth cycle of nivolumab. The receptors were gathered from a human donor with classical Hodgkin lymphoma.

This chain uses TRBV2 with TRBJ1-2, with 8 bases identical to TRBD1. Germline values: CDR1 SNHLY, CDR2 FYNNEI. The CDR3 has 13 residues. Germline trimming cut 7 bases from V and 8 bases from J; bases unmatched to any gene: 9. The CDR3 DNA is TGTGCCAGCACCTCGACAGGGGCGGAAGGCTACACCTTC. It is translated as CASTSTGAEGYTF.

V gene TRBV19 combines with J gene TRBJ2-7; TRBD2 matches 8 bases. This CDR3 has 16 residues. J gave up 2 bases and V 5 bases, and 11 bases lay outside the gene matches. From germline, CDR1 is LNHDA and CDR2 SQIVND (reference sequence). The CDR3 DNA sequence: TGTGCCAGTAGTCCCTTAGCGGGACGGAGGCCCTACGAGCAGTACTTC. Its translation: CASSPLAGRRPYEQYF.

J is TRBJ1-1 and V is TRBV29-1; TRBD1 aligns across 7 bases. The CDR3 extends over 13 amino acids. Germline CDR1 SQVTM, CDR2 ANQGSEA. The V and J ends lost 5 bases and 6 bases, in that order; junction bases with no gene match: 9. The CDR3 here is CSVYRGGYAEAFF. The CDR3 DNA sequence: TGCAGCGTTTACAGGGGAGGGTATGCTGAAGCTTTCTTT.

CDR3 sequence (DNA): TGTGCCTGGAAGGCTAGCGGGAGTGCAGAGACCCAGTACTTC. Translation: CAWKASGSAETQYF. The chain couples TRBV30 to TRBJ2-5, with TRBD2 matching over 10 bases. Trimming cost V 4 bases and J 4 bases; bases outside gene matches: 6. This CDR3 comprises 14 residues. Germline loops: CDR1 GTSNPN, CDR2 SVGIG (reference sequence).

The rearrangement joins TRBV5-1 to TRBJ1-1; 7 nucleotides line up with TRBD1. Germline lookup yields CDR1 SGHRS and CDR2 YFSETQ. V shed 5 bases and J 2 bases; nucleotides not matched to a gene: 3. This CDR3 is built from 13 residues. CDR3 amino acids: CASRDRPNTEAFF. In DNA form, the CDR3 reads TGCGCCAGCAGGGACAGGCCCAACACTGAAGCTTTCTTT.

The V and J genes are TRBV5-5 and TRBJ2-3, with 11 bases fitting TRBD2. Germline CDR1 and CDR2: SGHKS and YYEKEE (reference sequence). The CDR3 length is 15 residues. The ends lost 4 bases at V and 2 bases at J; junction bases unmatched: 3. This CDR3 is CASSRLAGNTDTQYF. In nucleotides, the CDR3 is TGTGCCAGCAGCCGACTAGCGGGGAACACAGATACGCAGTATTTT.

This rearrangement joins TRBV6-1 to TRBJ2-7; D remains unclear. The length of the CDR3 is 11 residues. The V end lost 7 bases, the J end lost 4 bases, and 8 bases lay between the germline ends. Germline values: CDR1 MNHNS, CDR2 SASEGT. The CDR3 loop reads CASTEGYEQYF. For the CDR3, the DNA is TGTGCCAGCACCGAAGGGTACGAGCAGTACTTC.